The 15 T cell receptor beta chains below come from one sample, sequenced in a study of T cells expressing NK-cell markers (dated by TCRdb to 2020 to 2022). The library was generated by 5' RACE. Sequenced using an Illumina HiSeq 2000. TCRdb reprocessed the reads; each CDR3 protein sequence makes one entry, and DNA is unavailable. The table for this sample records about 150,000 distinct CDR3 sequences. The biggest ten clones account for roughly a third of the sample. The sample consisted of blood T cells: a sorted CD56 or NKG2C T cell subset, CD4+ or CD8+ T cells, or bulk PBMC T cells (not recorded which). Receptors originate from a woman in her fifties or sixties in good health. Donor details come from another sample of the same person, matched by shared clones.

V gene TRBV7-9 combines with J gene TRBJ2-1; with no DNA, the TCRdb D assignment of TRBD2 cannot be verified. Germline-derived CDR1 and CDR2 are SEHNR and FQNEAQ (reference sequence). CDR3 length equals 14 residues. The CDR3 sequence is CASEGLADYNEQFF.

This chain connects TRBV2 to TRBJ1-6; TCRdb returns TRBD1, unconfirmable since there is no DNA. The germline V gene encodes CDR1 SNHLY and CDR2 FYNNEI. This CDR3 comprises 11 residues. The CDR3 sequence: CASSTTELNHF.

The CDR3 sequence: CASSQLSTMNTEAFF. The chain has TRBV16 and TRBJ1-1. This CDR3 region has 15 residues. CDR1 is KGHSY and CDR2 is FQNENV in the germline V gene.

This chain links TRBV29-1 with TRBJ1-4. Germline V lookup: CDR1 SQVTM, CDR2 ANQGSEA. The CDR3 has 13 amino acids. This CDR3 reads CSVEWGYSEKLFF.

This rearrangement joins TRBV13 to TRBJ2-1. The germline gives CDR1 PRHDT, CDR2 FYEKMQ (reference sequence). This CDR3 contains 17 residues. The CDR3: CASSFLEKITSYNEQFF.

V gene TRBV14 combines with J gene TRBJ2-1; checking the TCRdb D call of TRBD2 is not possible without DNA. The CDR3 is made up of 16 amino acids. The germline V gene has CDR1 SGHDN and CDR2 FVKESK. The CDR3 loop reads CASSQDLTSPKDEQFF.

The chain couples TRBV4-1 to TRBJ2-1; TCRdb's D call, TRBD2, is unchecked because there is no DNA. In germline, CDR1 is MGHRA, CDR2 YSYEKL. CDR3 size: 16 residues. The CDR3 loop is CASSQGGSGRNTEQFF.

The CDR3 sequence is CASSVPGLAGTDTQYF. The chain joins TRBV27 to TRBJ2-3; no DNA is available, so the TRBD2 call from TCRdb remains unchecked. Germline assignment: CDR1 MNHEY and CDR2 SMNVEV (reference sequence). The CDR3 covers 16 residues.

The chain carries TRBV7-9 and TRBJ1-1; TCRdb's D call, TRBD1, is unchecked because there is no DNA. CDR3 size: 16 residues. The V gene's germline CDR1 is SEHNR and CDR2 FQNEAQ (reference sequence). CDR3 residues: CASSRTSGGGGTEAFF.

This chain connects TRBV30 to TRBJ2-1. The CDR3 totals 12 residues. Looked up from germline, CDR1 is GTSNPN and CDR2 is SVGIG (reference sequence). The CDR3 is CAWSEVFNEQFF.

The J gene is TRBJ2-3, the V gene TRBV6-1; the TRBD2 assignment by TCRdb is unverifiable without DNA. There are 16 residues in the CDR3. Germline CDR1 MNHNS, CDR2 SASEGT. The CDR3 loop reads CASSDWSGKGTDTQYF.

The rearrangement uses TRBV7-8 and TRBJ2-2; TCRdb names TRBD1, which stays unverified in the absence of DNA. CDR3 length equals 17 residues. The germline V gene has CDR1 SGHVS and CDR2 FQNEAQ. CDR3 sequence: CASSLLRTGTNTGELFF. The full variable domain, its missing parts supplied by reference TRBV7-8 and TRBJ2-2, is GAGVSQSPRYKVAKRGQDVALRCDPISGHVSLFWYQQALGQGPEFLTYFQNEAQLDKSGLPSDRFFAERPEGSVSTLKIQRTQQEDSAVYLCASSLLRTGTNTGELFFGEGSRLTVL.

The chain couples TRBV28 to TRBJ1-1; TCRdb names TRBD1, which stays unverified in the absence of DNA. The CDR3 has 14 amino acids. Germline loops: CDR1 MDHEN, CDR2 SYDVKM. The CDR3 protein is CASRESGTGAEAFF. The variable domain in full, with the rest retrieved from reference TRBV28 and TRBJ1-1, is DVKVTQSSRYLVKRTGEKVFLECVQDMDHENMFWYRQDPGLGLRLIYFSYDVKMKEKGDIPEGYSVSREKKERFSLILESASTNQTSMYLCASRESGTGAEAFFGQGTRLTVV.

The J gene is TRBJ2-5, the V gene TRBV25-1; TCRdb's assignment of TRBD2 cannot be checked, as there is no DNA. This CDR3 comprises 17 residues. Germline CDR1 is MGHDK and CDR2 is SYGVNS. This chain's CDR3 is CASSESGLAGLQETQYF.

The gene calls are TRBV20-1 and TRBJ2-1; TCRdb proposes TRBD2, but this gene call is untestable without DNA. Germline CDR1 DFQATT, CDR2 SNEGSKA (reference sequence). The length of the CDR3 is 15 residues. The CDR3: CSARDRRETNNEQFF.